This T cell receptor beta chain was retrieved from a study of blood T cells in healthy people across ages. Primers used in a second PCR of about 7 to 12 cycles were a sample-barcoded 5' primer and a J-beta primer mix. Each CDR3 protein is one row after TCRdb ran MiXCR on the 5' RACE reads. This repertoire shows 800,000 or so distinct CDR3 sequences, roughly 25% found once; its top ten account for more than 3%. The germline V gene encodes CDR1 SGHTA and CDR2 FQGNSA. V was trimmed by 5 bases and J by 2 bases, leaving 12 bases between them. CDR3 length equals 14 residues. This clonotype was counted between two and nine times. The data also belong to a second study, concerning T cells of mothers and their children.

The V call is TRBV7-2, the J call TRBJ2-5, with D tentatively TRBD2 (6 bases). Input material: blood. The receptor was derived from a boy aged 5-17 years in good health. CDR3: CASSQSGQQETQYF. The CDR3 nucleotides read TGTGCCAGCAGCCAAAGCGGGCAGCAAGAGACCCAGTACTTC.